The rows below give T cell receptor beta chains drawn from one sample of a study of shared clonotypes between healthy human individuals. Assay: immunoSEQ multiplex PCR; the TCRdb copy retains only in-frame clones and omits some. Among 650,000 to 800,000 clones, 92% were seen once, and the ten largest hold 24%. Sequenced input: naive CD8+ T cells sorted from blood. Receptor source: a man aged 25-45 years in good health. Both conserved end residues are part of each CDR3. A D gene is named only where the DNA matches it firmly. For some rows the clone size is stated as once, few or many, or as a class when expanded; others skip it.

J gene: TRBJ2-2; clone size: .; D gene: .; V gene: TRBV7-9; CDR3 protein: CASSVPPLLGTGELFF; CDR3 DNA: TGTGCCAGCAGCGTCCCTCCCCTGTTGGGGACCGGGGAGCTGTTTTTT
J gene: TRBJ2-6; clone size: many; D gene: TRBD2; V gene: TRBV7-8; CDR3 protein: CASSSGLAGSAYVLTF; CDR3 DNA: TGTGCCAGCAGCTCCGGACTAGCGGGGTCGGCTTACGTCCTGACTTTC
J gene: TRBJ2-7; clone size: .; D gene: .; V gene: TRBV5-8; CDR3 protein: CASSPLWNYEQYF; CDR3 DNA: TGTGCCAGCAGCCCCTTGTGGAATTACGAGCAGTACTTC
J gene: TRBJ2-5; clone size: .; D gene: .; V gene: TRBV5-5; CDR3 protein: CASSPSLGETQYF; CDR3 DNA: TGTGCCAGCAGCCCATCCCTCGGGGAGACCCAGTACTTC
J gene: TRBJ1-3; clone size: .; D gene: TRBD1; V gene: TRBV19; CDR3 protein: CASSTGQGRNTIYF; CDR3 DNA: TGTGCCAGTAGTACAGGACAGGGGAGAAACACCATATATTTT
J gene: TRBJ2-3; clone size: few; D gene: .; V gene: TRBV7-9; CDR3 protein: CASSYTDTQYF; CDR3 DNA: TGTGCCAGCAGCTACACAGATACGCAGTATTTT
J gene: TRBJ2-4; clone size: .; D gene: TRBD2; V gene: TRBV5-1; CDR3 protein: CASSLLLVSGRENIQYF; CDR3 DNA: TGCGCCAGCAGCTTGCTGCTTGTTAGCGGGAGAGAAAACATTCAGTACTTC
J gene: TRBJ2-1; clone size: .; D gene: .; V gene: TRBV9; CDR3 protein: CASSVGGALNEQFF; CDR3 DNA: TGTGCCAGCAGCGTAGGTGGGGCGCTCAATGAGCAGTTCTTC
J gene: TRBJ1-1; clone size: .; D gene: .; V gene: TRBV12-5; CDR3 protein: CASGLDLTEAFF; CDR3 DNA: TGTGCTAGTGGTTTGGATTTAACTGAAGCTTTCTTT
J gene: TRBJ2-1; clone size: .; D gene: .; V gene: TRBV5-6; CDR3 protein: CASSLGPEQFF; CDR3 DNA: TGTGCCAGCAGCTTGGGCCCTGAGCAGTTCTTC
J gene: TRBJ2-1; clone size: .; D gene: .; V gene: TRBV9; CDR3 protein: CASSGDSSYNEQFF; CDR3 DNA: TGTGCCAGCAGTGGGGACTCCTCCTACAATGAGCAGTTCTTC
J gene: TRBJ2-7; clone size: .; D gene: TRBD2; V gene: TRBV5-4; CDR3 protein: CASSGGLPGHEQYF; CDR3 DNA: TGTGCCAGCAGCGGGGGACTACCTGGGCACGAGCAGTACTTC
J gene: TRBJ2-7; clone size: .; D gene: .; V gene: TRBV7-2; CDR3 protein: CASSLLTSWREQYF; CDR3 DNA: TGTGCCAGCAGCTTATTAACCTCATGGAGGGAGCAGTACTTC
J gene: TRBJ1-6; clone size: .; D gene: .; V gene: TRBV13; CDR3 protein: CASSFGPTNSPLHF; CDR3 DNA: TGTGCCAGCAGCTTCGGGCCGACTAATTCACCCCTCCACTTT
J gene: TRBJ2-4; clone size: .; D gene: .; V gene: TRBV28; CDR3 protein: CASSHPGPLGIQYF; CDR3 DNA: TGTGCCAGCAGTCATCCGGGACCCTTAGGCATTCAGTACTTC
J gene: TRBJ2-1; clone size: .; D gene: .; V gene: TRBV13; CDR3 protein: CASSLTRDLSYNEQFF; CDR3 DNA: TGTGCCAGCAGCTTAACTCGGGACCTCTCCTACAATGAGCAGTTCTTC
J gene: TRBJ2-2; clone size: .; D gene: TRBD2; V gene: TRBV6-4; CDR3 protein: CASPTGGRTNTGELFF; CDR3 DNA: TGTGCCAGCCCGACGGGAGGACGTACTAACACCGGGGAGCTGTTTTTT
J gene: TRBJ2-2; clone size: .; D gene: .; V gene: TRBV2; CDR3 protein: CASSKRVPGELFF; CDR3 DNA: TGTGCCAGCAGCAAAAGGGTTCCCGGGGAGCTGTTTTTT
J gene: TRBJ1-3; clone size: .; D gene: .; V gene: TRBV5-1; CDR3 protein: CASSLGEVSGNTIYF; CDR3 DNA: TGCGCCAGCAGCTTAGGGGAGGTCTCTGGAAACACCATATATTTT